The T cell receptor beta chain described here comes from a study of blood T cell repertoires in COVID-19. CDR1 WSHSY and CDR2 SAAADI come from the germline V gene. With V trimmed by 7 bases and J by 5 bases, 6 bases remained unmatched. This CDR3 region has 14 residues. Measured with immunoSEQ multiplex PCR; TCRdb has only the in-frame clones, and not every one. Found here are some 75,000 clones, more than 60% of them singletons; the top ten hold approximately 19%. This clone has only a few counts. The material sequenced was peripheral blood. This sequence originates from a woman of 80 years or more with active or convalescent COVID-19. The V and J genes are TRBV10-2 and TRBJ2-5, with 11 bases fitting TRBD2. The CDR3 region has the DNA TGCGCCAGCACAGCAGGACTAGCGGGTGAGACCCAGTACTTC. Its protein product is CASTAGLAGETQYF.